The T cell receptor beta chain described here comes from a study of T cells after yellow fever vaccination. General study findings and limits: Post-booster repertoires contained most primary-vaccination clones again (roughly 96% CD4, roughly 91% CD8). Overlap between CD4 and CD8 compartments was detected for a small share of clonotypes.

Concerning this clonotype: Its antigen is not identified.

From the 5' RACE reads, TCRdb called clonotypes with MiXCR, one entry per CDR3 protein. This table holds 500,000 to 550,000 distinct CDR3 sequences, 20% to 25% found once. The CDR3 is made up of 15 amino acids. The V end was cut by 0 bases, the J end by 4 bases, with 10 bases between. CDR1 and CDR2 from the germline V gene are LGHNA and YSLEER. The chain joins TRBV4-3 to TRBJ1-3; no clear D. The sample in question was PBMCs, obtained 20 to 25 days after the first yellow fever vaccination. The sequence was collected from a man aged 18 to 35 who received the YFV17D yellow fever vaccine. This chain's CDR3 is CASSQDLGLGNTIYF. CDR3 DNA: TGCGCCAGCAGCCAAGATCTTGGCCTCGGAAACACCATATATTTT.